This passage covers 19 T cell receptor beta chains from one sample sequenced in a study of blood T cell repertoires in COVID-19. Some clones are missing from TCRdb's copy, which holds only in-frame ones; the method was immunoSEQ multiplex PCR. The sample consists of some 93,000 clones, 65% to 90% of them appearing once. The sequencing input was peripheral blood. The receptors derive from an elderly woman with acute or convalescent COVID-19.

The CDR3 coding sequence is TGTGCCAGTAGTATATGGGGACAGACCTTTAACGGCTACACCTTC. It is translated as CASSIWGQTFNGYTF. The chain combines TRBV19 with TRBJ1-2, with 7 bases fitting TRBD1. With 2 bases clipped from V and 8 bases from J, the junction kept 11 bases outside the gene matches. There are 15 residues in the CDR3. The V gene's germline CDR1 is LNHDA and CDR2 SQIVND (reference sequence).

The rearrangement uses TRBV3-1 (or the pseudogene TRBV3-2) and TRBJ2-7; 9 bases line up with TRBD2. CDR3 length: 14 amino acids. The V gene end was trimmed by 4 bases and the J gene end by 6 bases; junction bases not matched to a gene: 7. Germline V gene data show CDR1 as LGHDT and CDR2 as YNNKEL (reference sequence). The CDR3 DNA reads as TGTGCCAGCAGCCGAACCGGGACTAGCACCGAGCAGTACTTC. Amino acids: CASSRTGTSTEQYF.

The CDR3 spells CASSQGLVAEKLFF. CDR3 bases: TGTGCCAGCAGCCAAGGTTTAGTTGCGGAAAAACTGTTTTTT. The J gene is TRBJ1-4, the V gene TRBV3-1 (or the pseudogene TRBV3-2); D is uncertain. CDR3 length: 14 amino acids. CDR1 is LGHDT and CDR2 is YNNKEL in the germline V gene (reference sequence). Between the trimmed V and J ends, which lost 1 base and 8 bases, there was a span of 11 bases.

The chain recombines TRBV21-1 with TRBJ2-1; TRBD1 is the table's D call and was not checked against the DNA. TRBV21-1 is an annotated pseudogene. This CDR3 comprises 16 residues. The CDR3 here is CASSSRGQVSYNEQFF. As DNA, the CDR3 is TGTGCCAGCAGCTCAAGGGGACAGGTGTCCTACAATGAGCAGTTCTTC.

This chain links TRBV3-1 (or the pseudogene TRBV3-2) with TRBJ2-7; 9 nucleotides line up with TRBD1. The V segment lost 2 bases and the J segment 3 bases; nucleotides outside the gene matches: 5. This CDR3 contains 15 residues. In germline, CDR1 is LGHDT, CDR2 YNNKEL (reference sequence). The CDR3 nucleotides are TGTGCCAGCAGCCAAAGAGGGACAGGGAGCTACGAGCAGTACTTC. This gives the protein CASSQRGTGSYEQYF.

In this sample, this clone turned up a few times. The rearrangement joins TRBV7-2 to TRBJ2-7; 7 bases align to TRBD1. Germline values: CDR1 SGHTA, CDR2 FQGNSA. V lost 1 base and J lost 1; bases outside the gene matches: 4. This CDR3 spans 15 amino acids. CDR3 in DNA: TGTGCCAGCAGCTTAGGCCGACAGGGATCCTACGAGCAGTACTTC. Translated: CASSLGRQGSYEQYF.

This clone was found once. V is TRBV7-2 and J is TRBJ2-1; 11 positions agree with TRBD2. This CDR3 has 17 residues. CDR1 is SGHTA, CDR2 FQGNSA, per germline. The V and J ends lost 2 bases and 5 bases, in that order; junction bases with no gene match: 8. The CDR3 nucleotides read TGTGCCAGCAGCTTAAGGCCTAGCGGGGGGTACAACAATGAGCAGTTCTTC. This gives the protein CASSLRPSGGYNNEQFF.

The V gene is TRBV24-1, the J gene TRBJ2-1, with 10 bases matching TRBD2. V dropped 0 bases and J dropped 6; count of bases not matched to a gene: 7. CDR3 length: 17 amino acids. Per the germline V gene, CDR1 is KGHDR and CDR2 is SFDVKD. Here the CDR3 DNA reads TGTGCCACCAGTGATTTGGCCGTAGCGGGGGGCCTCAATGAGCAGTTCTTC. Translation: CATSDLAVAGGLNEQFF.

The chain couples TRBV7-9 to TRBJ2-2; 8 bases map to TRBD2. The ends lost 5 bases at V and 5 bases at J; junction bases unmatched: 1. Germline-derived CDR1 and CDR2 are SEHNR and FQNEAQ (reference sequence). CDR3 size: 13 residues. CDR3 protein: CASSKRGTGELFF. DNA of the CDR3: TGTGCCAGCAGCAAGCGGGGGACCGGGGAGCTGTTTTTT.

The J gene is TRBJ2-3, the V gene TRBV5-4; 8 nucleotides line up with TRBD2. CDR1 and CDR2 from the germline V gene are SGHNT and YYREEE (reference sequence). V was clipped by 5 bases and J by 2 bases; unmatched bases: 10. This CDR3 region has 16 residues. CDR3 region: CASRGRGGGPTDTQYF. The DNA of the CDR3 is TGTGCCAGCAGGGGCCGGGGGGGAGGGCCCACAGATACGCAGTATTTT.

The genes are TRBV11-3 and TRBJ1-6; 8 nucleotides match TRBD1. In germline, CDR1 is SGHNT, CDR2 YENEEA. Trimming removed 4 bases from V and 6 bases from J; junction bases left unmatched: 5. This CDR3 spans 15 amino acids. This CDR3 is CASSSGTGSNSPLHF. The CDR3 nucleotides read TGTGCCAGCAGCTCCGGGACAGGCAGTAATTCACCCCTCCACTTT.

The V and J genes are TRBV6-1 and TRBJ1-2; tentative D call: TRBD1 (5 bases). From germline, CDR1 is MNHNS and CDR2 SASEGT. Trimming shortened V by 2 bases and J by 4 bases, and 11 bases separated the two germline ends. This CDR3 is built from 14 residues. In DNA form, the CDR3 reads TGTGCCAGCAGTGAACGAACAGGCCCCTATGGCTACACCTTC. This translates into CASSERTGPYGYTF.

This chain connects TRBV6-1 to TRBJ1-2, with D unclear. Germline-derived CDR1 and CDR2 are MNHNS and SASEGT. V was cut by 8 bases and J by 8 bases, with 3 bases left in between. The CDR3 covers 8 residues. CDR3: CASGGYTF. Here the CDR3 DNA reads TGTGCCAGCGGCGGCTACACCTTC.

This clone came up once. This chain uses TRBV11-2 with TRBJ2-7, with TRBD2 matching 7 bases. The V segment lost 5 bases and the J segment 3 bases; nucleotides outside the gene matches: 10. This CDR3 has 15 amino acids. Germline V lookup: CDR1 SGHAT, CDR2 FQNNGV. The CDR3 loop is CASSPGGDYYYEQYF. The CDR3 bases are TGTGCCAGCAGCCCAGGAGGGGACTACTACTACGAGCAGTACTTC.

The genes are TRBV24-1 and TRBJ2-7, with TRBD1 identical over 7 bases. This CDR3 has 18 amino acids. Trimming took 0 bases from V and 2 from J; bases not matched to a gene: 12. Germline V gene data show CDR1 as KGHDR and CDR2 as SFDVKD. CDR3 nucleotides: TGTGCCACCAGTGATTTGCCGGAGCAGGGGGAGTTCGCCTACGAGCAGTACTTC. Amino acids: CATSDLPEQGEFAYEQYF.

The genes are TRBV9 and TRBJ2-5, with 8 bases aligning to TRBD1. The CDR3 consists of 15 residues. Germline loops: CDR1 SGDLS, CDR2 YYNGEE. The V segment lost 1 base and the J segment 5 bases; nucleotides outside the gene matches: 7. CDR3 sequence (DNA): TGTGCCAGCAGCGTACACGGACAGGGCGGGGAGACCCAGTACTTC. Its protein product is CASSVHGQGGETQYF.

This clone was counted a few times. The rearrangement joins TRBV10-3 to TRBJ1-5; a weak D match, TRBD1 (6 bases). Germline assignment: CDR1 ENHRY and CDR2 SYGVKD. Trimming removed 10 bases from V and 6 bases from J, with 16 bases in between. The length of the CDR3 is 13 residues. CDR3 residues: CATTRGGSQPQHF. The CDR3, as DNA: TGTGCCACGACGAGGGGGGGCAGTCAGCCCCAGCATTTT.

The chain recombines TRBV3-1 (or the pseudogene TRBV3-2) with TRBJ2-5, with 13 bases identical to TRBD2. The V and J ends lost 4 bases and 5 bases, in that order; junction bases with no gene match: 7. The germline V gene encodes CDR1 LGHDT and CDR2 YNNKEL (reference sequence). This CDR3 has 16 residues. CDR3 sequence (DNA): TGTGCCAGCAGCCTTACTAGCGGGGGGGCAGGCGAGACCCAGTACTTC. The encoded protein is CASSLTSGGAGETQYF.

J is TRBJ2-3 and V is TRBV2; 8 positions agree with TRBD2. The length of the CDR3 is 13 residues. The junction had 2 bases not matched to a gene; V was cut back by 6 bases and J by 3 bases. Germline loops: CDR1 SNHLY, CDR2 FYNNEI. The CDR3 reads CASRAGGTDTQYF. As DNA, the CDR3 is TGTGCCAGCAGGGCGGGGGGTACAGATACGCAGTATTTT. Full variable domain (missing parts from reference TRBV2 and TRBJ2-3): EPEVTQTPSHQVTQMGQEVILRCVPISNHLYFYWYRQILGQKVEFLVSFYNNEISEKSEIFDDQFSVERPDGSNFTLKIRSTKLEDSAMYFCASRAGGTDTQYFGPGTRLTVL.